These T cell receptor beta chains were read from a single sample in a study of OX40 agonist ivuxolimab in advanced cancers. Some clones are missing from TCRdb's copy, which holds only in-frame ones; the method was immunoSEQ multiplex PCR. Among roughly 65,000 clones, roughly 84% were seen once, and the ten largest hold 0.3% to 0.4%. The starting material was CD4+ or CD8+ T cells sorted from blood, obtained in a trial of the OX40 agonist ivuxolimab. The receptors were gathered from an adult with an advanced solid tumor such as melanoma, head and neck, liver or kidney cancer. CDR3s leave out the opening cysteine and the closing phenylalanine or tryptophan.

V,J,CDR3
TRBV5-6,TRBJ1-1,ASRAQPTMNTEAF
TRBV9,TRBJ2-7,ASSVGSGITGEQY
TRBV5-1,TRBJ2-7,ASRTGGSSGSYEQY
TRBV11-2,TRBJ2-1,ASSLDTGLAGLGQF
TRBV10-2,TRBJ2-7,ASSDSSGNRNEQY
TRBV9,TRBJ2-2,ASSLKRGSGELF
TRBV6-1,TRBJ2-1,ASSDGRANEQF
TRBV14,TRBJ1-2,ASSFDRVYGYT
TRBV10-3,TRBJ2-7,AIRRGEAYEQY
TRBV7-3,NA,AVLWDSPYEQY
TRBV27,TRBJ1-2,ASTGQIGAGYT
TRBV4-1,TRBJ2-1,ASSQEGGLAGSGEQF
TRBV5-5,TRBJ2-2,ASSFLGENTGELF
TRBV18,TRBJ2-2,ASSQGTAPGELF
TRBV7-2,TRBJ2-3,ASSLLGGGTTDTQY
TRBV7-8,TRBJ1-4,ASSLAVATNEKLF
TRBV9,TRBJ1-6,ASSPRGSYNSPLH
TRBV6-1,TRBJ1-6,ASSEGQNNSPLH
TRBV11-2,TRBJ2-7,ASSSNSQGRMYEQY
TRBV27,TRBJ1-1,ASSLGGTRQGRTEAF
TRBV6-5,TRBJ2-7,ASSSRQGAYEQY
TRBV10-1,TRBJ2-2,ASSFTQGSGELF
TRBV7-9,TRBJ1-1,ASSSRTGGSSAF
TRBV2,TRBJ1-2,ASKTSAGYGYT